One sample yielded the 17 T cell receptor beta chains listed below, sequenced in a study of siplizumab effects on memory and regulatory T cells. Using immunoSEQ multiplex PCR, the repertoire was profiled, and TCRdb retains in-frame clones only, with some absent. This sample has about 40,000 clones, with around 92% found just once. Sequenced material: naive CD4+ T cells sorted from blood. These TCRs come from a human donor in good health.

The CDR3 DNA is TGTGCCAGTAGTATCCCGGGGAGTGGTGAAAAACTGTTTTTT. Translating it yields CASSIPGSGEKLFF. The chain employs TRBV19 and TRBJ1-4; D is unclear. The length of the CDR3 is 14 residues. Germline CDR1 and CDR2: LNHDA and SQIVND (reference sequence). Trimming removed 3 bases from V and 7 bases from J, with 12 bases in between. Variable domain in full (rest from reference TRBV19 and TRBJ1-4): DGGITQSPKYLFRKEGQNVTLSCEQNLNHDAMYWYRQDPGQGLRLIYYSQIVNDFQKGDIAEGYSVSREKKESFPLTVTSAQKNPTAFYLCASSIPGSGEKLFFGSGTQLSVL.

This chain links TRBV5-6 with TRBJ2-1, with 7 nucleotides matching TRBD1. The CDR3 covers 17 residues. Germline V CDR1 and CDR2: SGHDT, YYEEEE. V lost 7 bases to trimming and J lost 1 base; unmatched junction nucleotides: 14. This CDR3 is CASRYLDREGSYNEQFF. CDR3 sequence (DNA): TGTGCCAGCCGTTACTTAGACAGGGAAGGGTCCTACAATGAGCAGTTCTTC.

In regard to this clone: The DNA is omitted, as the CDR3 cannot be located on it reliably, and the CDR3 follows TCRdb's listing. The rearrangement links TRBV19 to TRBJ2-5; the DNA was not used to check the table's D call, TRBD2. The CDR3 is made up of 15 amino acids, end residues included. Looked up from germline, CDR1 is LNHDA and CDR2 is SQIVND (reference sequence). CDR3 protein: CASREGPDILETQYF.

The CDR3 loop reads CASHRGGQNTEAFF. The CDR3 DNA follows: TGTGCCAGCCATAGGGGGGGGCAGAACACTGAAGCTTTCTTT. J is TRBJ1-1 and V is TRBV6-5; D is possibly TRBD1 (6 bases). With 8 bases removed from V and 1 base from J, the gap between germline ends came to 14 bases. This CDR3 spans 14 amino acids. Per the germline V gene, CDR1 is MNHEY and CDR2 is SVGAGI.

The genes are TRBV2 and TRBJ1-5; a possible D gene is TRBD1 (5 bases). Germline-derived CDR1 and CDR2 are SNHLY and FYNNEI. This CDR3 comprises 15 residues. Trimming removed 5 bases from V and 5 bases from J, with 16 bases in between. DNA for the CDR3: TGTGCCAGCAGTACCGGGGACCGTTGGGATCAGCCCCAGCATTTT. Translated, it gives CASSTGDRWDQPQHF.

The V gene is TRBV6-5, the J gene TRBJ1-1, with a possible D match to TRBD1 (6 bases). Germline V gene lookup returns CDR1 MNHEY and CDR2 SVGAGI. The CDR3 is 15 amino acids. V gave up 11 bases and J gave up 1 base, with 20 bases separating them. CDR3 sequence: CAASRGGRGNTEAFF. The DNA of the CDR3 is TGTGCCGCGTCCCGGGGAGGCAGGGGGAACACTGAAGCTTTCTTT.

This chain joins TRBV19 and TRBJ1-2, with TRBD1 as a possible D gene (6 bases). Germline CDR1 is LNHDA and CDR2 is SQIVND (reference sequence). CDR3 length: 14 residues. Trimming cost V 3 bases and J 4 bases, with 12 bases left between them. The CDR3 DNA follows: TGTGCCAGTAGTATTGGTGGGACACCCTATGGCTACACCTTC. It encodes CASSIGGTPYGYTF.

V and J are TRBV11-2 and TRBJ2-1; 8 bases are a match to TRBD1. The CDR3 sequence is 15 residues long. V lost 1 base, J lost 4 bases, and 3 bases stayed unmatched. From germline, CDR1 is SGHAT and CDR2 FQNNGV. CDR3 sequence (DNA): TGTGCCAGCAGCTTAGGACAGGGGATGTACAATGAGCAGTTCTTC. This codes for CASSLGQGMYNEQFF.

This clone is a singleton in its sample. The chain employs TRBV5-1 and TRBJ1-5; no clear D gene. CDR1 is SGHRS, CDR2 YFSETQ, per germline. The V end lost 0 bases, the J end lost 1 base, and 5 bases lay between the germline ends. The length of the CDR3 is 14 residues. The CDR3 nucleotides read TGCGCCAGCAGCTTGGGGGTCAGCAATCAGCCCCAGCATTTT. This encodes CASSLGVSNQPQHF.

The sample holds one count of this clone. This chain uses TRBV9 with TRBJ2-7; TRBD2 aligns across 7 bases. Germline V gives CDR1 SGDLS, CDR2 YYNGEE. V lost 6 bases to trimming and J lost 2 bases; unmatched junction nucleotides: 11. This CDR3 is built from 15 residues. CDR3 in amino acids: CASTTGSAGPYEQYF. For the CDR3, the DNA is TGTGCCAGCACCACCGGGTCAGCGGGGCCCTACGAGCAGTACTTC.

The rearrangement uses TRBV5-4 and TRBJ2-7; D might be TRBD1 (6 bases). V shed 4 bases and J shed 1 base, with 12 bases lying between them. The germline V gene has CDR1 SGHNT and CDR2 YYREEE (reference sequence). The CDR3 is made up of 14 amino acids. The DNA of the CDR3 is TGTGCCAGCAGCCCGGACAGCCTTTCCTACGAGCAGTACTTC. Encoded protein: CASSPDSLSYEQYF.

V gene TRBV29-1 combines with J gene TRBJ2-5; tentative D call: TRBD1 (5 bases). Trimming shortened V by 2 bases and J by 9 bases, and 19 bases separated the two germline ends. The CDR3 length is 14 residues. Germline V gene sequence: CDR1 SQVTM, CDR2 ANQGSEA. In DNA, the CDR3 is TGCAGCGTTGAACTGGTCCTTTTGCTAGGGGCCCAGTACTTC. Protein product: CSVELVLLLGAQYF. The full variable domain, rest sourced from reference TRBV29-1 and TRBJ2-5, is SAVISQKPSRDICQRGTSLTIQCQVDSQVTMMFWYRQQPGQSLTLIATANQGSEATYESGFVIDKFPISRPNLTFSTLTVSNMSPEDSSIYLCSVELVLLLGAQYFGPGTRLLVL.

For the CDR3, the DNA is TGTGCCAGCAGCTTTCGCAGGGCCACTGAAGCTTTCTTT. Encoded protein: CASSFRRATEAFF. This chain links TRBV11-2 with TRBJ1-1, with D perhaps TRBD1 (5 bases). V lost 3 bases, J lost 4 bases, and 9 bases lay in between. Germline CDR1 reads SGHAT; CDR2 reads FQNNGV. CDR3 length: 13 residues.

The V and J genes are TRBV5-6 and TRBJ1-2; TRBD1 matches 7 bases. Looked up from germline, CDR1 is SGHDT and CDR2 is YYEEEE. V was pared by 0 bases and J by 2 bases, with 4 bases of the junction left unmatched. The CDR3 length is 15 residues. CDR3 amino acids: CASSLGDRLNYGYTF. The DNA for the CDR3 is TGTGCCAGCAGCTTGGGGGACAGACTAAACTATGGCTACACCTTC.

This clone was recorded a few times. The chain combines TRBV19 with TRBJ1-3, with D possibly being TRBD1 (6 bases). Trimming cost V 3 bases and J 2 bases, with 14 bases left between them. The CDR3 loop spans 16 amino acids. Per germline, CDR1 LNHDA and CDR2 SQIVND (reference sequence). The CDR3 spells CASSILPGTTGNTIYF. The CDR3 nucleotides are TGTGCCAGTAGTATTCTCCCCGGGACAACTGGAAACACCATATATTTT.

The genes are TRBV7-9 and TRBJ1-3; unclear D gene. The CDR3 extends over 16 amino acids. Germline-derived CDR1 and CDR2 are SEHNR and FQNEAQ (reference sequence). Trimming cost V 1 base and J 0 bases, with 10 bases left between them. CDR3 residues: CASSLVPLSSGNTIYF. The DNA for the CDR3 is TGTGCCAGCAGCTTAGTACCGCTGAGCTCTGGAAACACCATATATTTT.

J is TRBJ1-2 and V is TRBV6-5; perhaps TRBD1 as D (5 bases). Germline loops: CDR1 MNHEY, CDR2 SVGAGI. V lost 7 bases and J lost 5, with 17 bases in between. The CDR3 extends over 14 amino acids. The CDR3: CASTSQGWWYGYTF. The CDR3 coding sequence is TGTGCCAGCACCAGCCAGGGCTGGTGGTATGGCTACACCTTC.